The T cell receptor beta chain described here comes from a study of T cells in Graves' hyperthyroidism and ophthalmopathy. A word on this clonotype: The junction does not match germline at one end; this may be a read error.

RNA transcripts provided the source from which TCR beta CDR3 regions were amplified. First-round RT-PCR with HTBI primers amplified the TCR CDR3 region. TCRdb itself ran the multiplex PCR reads through MiXCR, one entry per CDR3 protein. This sample has hundreds of thousands of distinct CDR3 sequences; 46% occur once, and the top ten carry approximately 8.2%. From germline, CDR1 is SGHRS and CDR2 YFSETQ. The CDR3 spans 14 residues. The TCR was taken from a woman aged 18-29 years with Graves' hyperthyroidism. Sequenced sample: peripheral blood or thyroid tissue (not recorded which). The V call is TRBV5-1, the J call TRBJ2-7; 11 nucleotides agree with TRBD1. The CDR3 DNA is TGCGTCAGCAGCGCCGGACAGGGGGCAGGCGAGCAGTACTTC. Translating gives CVSSAGQGAGEQYF.